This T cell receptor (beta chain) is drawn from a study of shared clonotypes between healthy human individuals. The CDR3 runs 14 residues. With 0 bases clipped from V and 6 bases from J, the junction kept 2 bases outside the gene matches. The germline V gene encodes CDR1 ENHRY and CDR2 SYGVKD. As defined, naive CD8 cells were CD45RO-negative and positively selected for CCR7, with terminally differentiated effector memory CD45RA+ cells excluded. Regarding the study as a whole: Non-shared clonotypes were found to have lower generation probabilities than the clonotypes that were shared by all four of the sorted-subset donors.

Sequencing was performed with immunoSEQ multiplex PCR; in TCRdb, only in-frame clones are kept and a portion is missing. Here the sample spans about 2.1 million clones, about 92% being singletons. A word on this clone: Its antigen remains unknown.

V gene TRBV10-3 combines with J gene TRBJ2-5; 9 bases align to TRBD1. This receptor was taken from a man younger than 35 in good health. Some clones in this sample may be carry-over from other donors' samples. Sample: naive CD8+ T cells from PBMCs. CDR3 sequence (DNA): TGTGCCATCAGTGAGTCGGGGACAGGGAAGACCCAGTACTTC. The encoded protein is CAISESGTGKTQYF.